The 11 T cell receptor beta chains in this list originate from one sample, sequenced in a study of early T cells in non-severe SARS-CoV-2 infection. TCRdb ran MiXCR on the 5' RACE reads and lists one entry per CDR3 protein. This table has tens of thousands of distinct CDR3 sequences, around 10% appearing once. The sample here was whole blood, taken at baseline. The receptor set was obtained from an adult who was a healthcare worker with PCR-confirmed SARS-CoV-2 infection or an uninfected control (not recorded which).

This clonotype has a single count. The chain combines TRBV11-2 with TRBJ2-7; D remains unclear. Germline CDR1 is SGHAT and CDR2 is FQNNGV. The CDR3 contains 14 residues. Trimming stripped 5 bases from V and 2 bases from J, with 13 bases between. The CDR3 spells CASSRFSPPYEQYF. CDR3 nucleotide sequence: TGTGCCAGCAGCCGATTCTCCCCTCCCTACGAGCAGTACTTC.

V gene TRBV19 combines with J gene TRBJ2-3; D ambiguous. The V end was cut by 5 bases, the J end by 0 bases, with 6 bases between. CDR3 size: 13 residues. CDR1 and CDR2 from the germline V gene are LNHDA and SQIVND (reference sequence). CDR3 sequence reads: CASSFSSTDTQYF. CDR3 in DNA: TGTGCCAGTAGTTTTAGTAGCACAGATACGCAGTATTTT.

This clonotype was recorded many times. The DNA of the CDR3 is TGTGCCAGCAGTGAACCGCCCGGGGAGCTGTTTTTT. Its translation is CASSEPPGELFF. The chain recombines TRBV2 with TRBJ2-2; D gene uncertain. Germline CDR1 reads SNHLY; CDR2 reads FYNNEI. The germline V and J ends were trimmed by 2 bases and 6 bases, with 4 bases remaining between them. The CDR3 is 12 amino acids.

This clonotype was counted a few times. CDR3 sequence: CASSPVVTGNTEAFF. CDR3 DNA: TGTGCCAGCAGTCCCGTTGTGACAGGGAACACTGAAGCTTTCTTT. This chain links TRBV6-5 with TRBJ1-1; maybe TRBD1 (6 bases). The germline V gene encodes CDR1 MNHEY and CDR2 SVGAGI. The CDR3 covers 15 residues. The V gene lost 5 bases and the J gene lost 1 base, with 14 bases spanning the gap.

The chain joins TRBV29-1 to TRBJ2-7; either TRBD1 or TRBD2 may fit D (5 bases each). V lost 5 bases, J lost 4 bases, and 18 bases lay in between. This CDR3 spans 14 amino acids. Per the germline V gene, CDR1 is SQVTM and CDR2 is ANQGSEA. CDR3 nucleotides: TGCAGCGTTTCCACGGGGCAGCGAGCGTACGAGCAGTACTTC. It translates to CSVSTGQRAYEQYF.

A few counts support this clonotype. V is TRBV12-3 or TRBV12-4 and J is TRBJ2-7; a weak D match, TRBD1 (5 bases). V lost 4 bases, J lost 5 bases, and 9 bases lay in between. The CDR3 loop spans 12 amino acids. The CDR3 DNA reads as TGTGCCAGCAGTTCAGGGTACCACGAGCAGTACTTC. As protein: CASSSGYHEQYF.

V and J are TRBV25-1 and TRBJ1-2, with D uncertain. V was cut by 2 bases and J by 4 bases, with 11 bases left in between. Germline V CDR1 and CDR2: MGHDK, SYGVNS. There are 14 residues in the CDR3. The CDR3 loop reads CASSEGLGSYGYTF. The CDR3 DNA reads as TGTGCCAGCAGTGAAGGTTTGGGCAGCTATGGCTACACCTTC.

This chain connects TRBV6-1 to TRBJ2-5, with D tentatively TRBD2 (5 bases). This CDR3 comprises 12 residues. The V gene's germline CDR1 is MNHNS and CDR2 SASEGT. The V gene lost 4 bases and the J gene lost 5 bases, with 8 bases spanning the gap. The CDR3 bases are TGTGCCAGCAGTGCGGGGAAGGAGACCCAGTACTTC. It yields the protein CASSAGKETQYF.

This clonotype was found a few times. This chain joins TRBV7-9 and TRBJ2-3; D gene ambiguous. The CDR3 contains 16 residues. Germline CDR1 reads SEHNR; CDR2 reads FQNEAQ (reference sequence). The V and J ends lost 5 bases and 0 bases respectively, with 15 bases between them. CDR3 DNA sequence: TGTGCCAGCAGCCCTAATGCCTTACTTAGCACAGATACGCAGTATTTT. Protein product: CASSPNALLSTDTQYF.

The chain has TRBV7-8 and TRBJ1-3, with D perhaps TRBD1 (6 bases). CDR3 length equals 14 residues. In germline, CDR1 is SGHVS, CDR2 FQNEAQ. V was trimmed by 2 bases and J by 8 bases, leaving 13 bases between them. In DNA form, the CDR3 reads TGTGCCAGCAGCTTATTGTACAGGGAAGACACCATATATTTT. Translation: CASSLLYREDTIYF.

The chain couples TRBV5-1 to TRBJ1-1, with TRBD1 as a possible D gene (5 bases). Germline CDR1 and CDR2: SGHRS and YFSETQ. V was cut by 2 bases and J by 6 bases, with 11 bases left in between. The CDR3 totals 13 residues. The DNA of the CDR3 is TGCGCCAGCAGCTTTCAGGGTGGTGCTGAAGCTTTCTTT. It codes for CASSFQGGAEAFF.